This record concerns one TCR beta chain sequence. Its specific antigen is unknown. No base quality information exists; no much larger clone differs at one position. The junction carries 13 bases between V and J, which are trimmed by 0 bases and 2 bases respectively. As encoded in the germline V gene, CDR1 is SGDLS while CDR2 is YYNGEE. The CDR3 numbers 16 residues from cysteine through phenylalanine. Only CDR3 DNA remains: 48 bases, in frame from the first base. Libraries were prepared through 5' RACE. Data came from an Illumina HiSeq 2000. Template switching added a universal primer binding site, and the final cDNA carried a unique molecular identifier that allowed TCR cDNA molecules to be counted accurately. Specific primers in the conserved constant-segment region were used to synthesize first-strand cDNA for the TCR alpha and beta chains. To control for contamination, every cDNA library carried two barcodes: a SMART-Mk sample barcode plus Illumina barcodes. TruSeq adapter sequences and Illumina sample barcodes were added in two successive PCR steps. TCR alpha and beta cDNA libraries were sequenced on the Illumina HiSeq platform with custom primers. The study's own analysis went as follows. Unique molecular identifiers were extracted from raw reads with MiGEC, and CDR3 positions were determined with MiXCR. Recombination models were inferred per individual with the repgenHMM and IGoR tools using an EM algorithm. Shared clonotypes were analyzed with the tcR package in R, and sharing was normalized by the product of cloneset sizes. To study raw recombination without the effects of thymic and clonal selection, out-of-frame nonproductive sequences were analyzed. The public reads were quality trimmed at Q25 with fastp and then assembled into clones with MiXCR by TCRdb, keeping productive beta chains. Records with the same CDR3 protein are collapsed into one entry carrying the most frequent genes and DNA. TCRdb assigned the V and J calls; the authors' analysis was not used. For this sample there are 1.5 million to 2 million distinct CDR3 sequences; more than 30% appear just once. The top ten clonotypes cover about 0.25% of the sample.

Every donor was a healthy Caucasian. This sample is part of a study of identical twins (dated by TCRdb to between 2015 and 2016). Background for the entire study: The study deep-sequenced TCR alpha and beta repertoires from monozygotic twins, unrelated adults of various ages and cord blood to test whether fetal clonotypes persist. To rule out contamination, replicate twin experiments were performed at different times with different library preparation protocols.

The investigation overall reported the following: Conclusions relied on cross-sectional statistical analysis, since the same donors could not be followed over many years. Invariant T cells such as MAIT and iNKT could partly confound zero-insertion analyses, although diverse VJ usage argued against such confounding for most clonotypes. Fewer insertions were carried by abundant cord blood beta clonotypes; a weaker similar trend was observed in young adult naive repertoires, while no such trend was observed in memory repertoires. In beta out-of-frame sequences, excess twin sharing was weaker, because having fewer shared sequences lowered the signal-to-noise ratio. Out-of-frame TCR alpha sequences shared between twins showed an excess of low generation-probability sequences compared with coincidental sharing between unrelated individuals. Recombination models systematically underestimated out-of-frame TCR alpha sharing in monozygotic twins but agreed with sharing between unrelated individuals.

The chain uses TRBV9 and TRBJ2-3; the D region possibly corresponds to TRBD2 (7 bases align). Source material: cord blood. The source of this sequence is a newborn girl in good health. The nucleotide sequence is TGTGCCAGCAGCGTAGATGGGGGGGCTCTCACAGATACGCAGTATTTT. It specifies CASSVDGGALTDTQYF.